These 14 T cell receptor beta chains came from one sample sequenced in a study of blood T cell repertoires in COVID-19. Here immunoSEQ multiplex PCR was the method, and the copy in TCRdb shows in-frame clones only, minus some. Here the sample spans roughly 100,000 clones, roughly nine tenths being singletons. Specimen: peripheral blood. The origin of the receptors is a woman aged 60 to 75 with acute or convalescent COVID-19.

This chain links TRBV3-1 (or the pseudogene TRBV3-2) with TRBJ2-3, with D possibly being TRBD2 (5 bases). The CDR3 is 13 amino acids. Looked up from germline, CDR1 is LGHDT and CDR2 is YNNKEL (reference sequence). Trimming removed 1 base from V and 5 bases from J, with 7 bases in between. Written as DNA, the CDR3 is TGTGCCAGCAGCCAAGCGGGGAGAGATACGCAGTATTTT. Protein: CASSQAGRDTQYF.

The rearrangement uses TRBV24-1 and TRBJ2-2; D might be TRBD2 (6 bases). The CDR3 is made up of 16 amino acids. The germline CDR1 and CDR2 sequences are KGHDR and SFDVKD. V dropped 1 base and J dropped 0 bases, with 8 bases sitting between them. This chain's CDR3 is CATSDFSGPNTGELFF. The CDR3 nucleotides read TGTGCCACCAGTGATTTCAGCGGGCCGAACACCGGGGAGCTGTTTTTT.

This clone was counted between two and nine times. The CDR3 bases are TGTGCCAGCAGCGTACGGGACTCTGGGGCCAACGTCCTGACTTTC. It translates to CASSVRDSGANVLTF. V is TRBV9 and J is TRBJ2-6, with TRBD2 as a possible D gene (5 bases). This CDR3 contains 15 residues. The V gene lost 1 base and the J gene lost 0 bases, with 5 bases spanning the gap. Germline V gene sequence: CDR1 SGDLS, CDR2 YYNGEE.

The rearrangement uses TRBV4-2 and TRBJ1-1, with D tentatively TRBD1 (6 bases). V was clipped by 4 bases and J by 6 bases, with 21 bases between them. CDR1 and CDR2 (germline): LGHNA, YNFKEQ. This CDR3 contains 16 residues. This CDR3 is CASSPPAGTGWAEAFF. In nucleotides, the CDR3 is TGTGCCAGCAGCCCCCCTGCCGGTACAGGGTGGGCTGAAGCTTTCTTT.

The chain carries TRBV6-5 and TRBJ1-2; 9 nucleotides agree with TRBD1. Germline trimming cut 6 bases from V and 8 bases from J; bases unmatched to any gene: 7. The CDR3 length is 13 residues. CDR1 and CDR2 from the germline V gene are MNHEY and SVGAGI. The CDR3 spells CASRTGQGWGYTF. In nucleotides, the CDR3 is TGTGCCAGCAGGACGGGACAGGGCTGGGGCTACACCTTC.

This clone appeared a single time. V is TRBV5-3 and J is TRBJ2-3, with a weak D call TRBD2 (5 bases). TRBV5-3 is assigned to the ORF class and has an uncertain function. This CDR3 has 14 residues. Trimming cost V 1 base and J 2 bases, with 8 bases left between them. The CDR3 bases are TGTGCCAGAAGCTTGCAGCGGAACACAGATACGCAGTATTTT. The encoded protein is CARSLQRNTDTQYF.

This clone has more than one count but fewer than ten. V gene TRBV2 combines with J gene TRBJ1-6; no clear D. This CDR3 region has 13 residues. Germline loops: CDR1 SNHLY, CDR2 FYNNEI. V dropped 7 bases and J dropped 11 bases, with 15 bases sitting between them. The CDR3 bases are TGTGCCAGCAATTCTCTCGCCGAGACACCCCTCCACTTT. It specifies CASNSLAETPLHF.

This clone was seen a few times. V gene TRBV2 combines with J gene TRBJ1-2; 7 bases match TRBD1. The V segment lost 11 bases and the J segment 1 base; nucleotides outside the gene matches: 13. The CDR3 length is 15 residues. CDR1 and CDR2 (germline): SNHLY, FYNNEI. Written as DNA, the CDR3 is TGTGCCTTCCCTTTAGACAGGGCAGGTAACTATGGCTACACCTTC. It encodes CAFPLDRAGNYGYTF.

The chain carries TRBV9 and TRBJ2-1; the D gene is possibly TRBD1 (6 bases). V shed 2 bases and J shed 5 bases, with 11 bases lying between them. The V gene's germline CDR1 is SGDLS and CDR2 YYNGEE. The CDR3 has 14 residues. CDR3 DNA sequence: TGTGCCAGCAGCGTGGTGGACAGTAACAATGAGCAGTTCTTC. Translated: CASSVVDSNNEQFF. The variable domain in full, completed from reference TRBV9 and TRBJ2-1, reads DSGVTQTPKHLITATGQRVTLRCSPRSGDLSVYWYQQSLDQGLQFLIQYYNGEERAKGNILERFSAQQFPDLHSELNLSSLELGDSALYFCASSVVDSNNEQFFGPGTRLTVL.

The chain recombines TRBV5-4 with TRBJ2-1, with a possible D match to TRBD1 (6 bases). Germline CDR1 reads SGHNT; CDR2 reads YYREEE (reference sequence). The CDR3 spans 11 residues. The V gene lost 5 bases and the J gene lost 13 bases, with 13 bases spanning the gap. The chain's CDR3 is CASSSRQVQFF. For the CDR3, the DNA is TGTGCCAGCAGTTCCCGACAGGTCCAGTTCTTC.

The chain uses TRBV2 and TRBJ1-2; 12 nucleotides align to TRBD1. Trimming took 5 bases from V and 8 from J; bases not matched to a gene: 3. Germline V gives CDR1 SNHLY, CDR2 FYNNEI. The CDR3 covers 13 residues. The CDR3, as DNA: TGTGCCAGCAGTCCCGGGACAGGGGGCGGCTACACCTTC. Protein sequence: CASSPGTGGGYTF.

There are a few counts of this clone. The chain links TRBV4-2 to TRBJ2-1, with 8 bases identical to TRBD2. This CDR3 contains 14 residues. Per germline, CDR1 LGHNA and CDR2 YNFKEQ. V was clipped by 6 bases and J by 7 bases; unmatched bases: 8. The CDR3 bases are TGTGCCAGCAGGGGGACTAGTGGCCCTAATGAGCAGTTCTTC. Translated, it gives CASRGTSGPNEQFF.

V is TRBV25-1 and J is TRBJ1-6, with a possible D match to TRBD1 (5 bases). The V and J ends lost 2 bases and 9 bases respectively, with 11 bases between them. This CDR3 region has 14 residues. Germline CDR1 MGHDK, CDR2 SYGVNS. Here the CDR3 reads CASSEAPGPSPLHF. DNA for the CDR3: TGTGCCAGCAGTGAAGCCCCAGGGCCTTCACCCCTCCACTTT.

The chain links TRBV24-1 to TRBJ2-1; 10 bases agree with TRBD2. The CDR3 consists of 15 residues. Per germline, CDR1 KGHDR and CDR2 SFDVKD. V was clipped by 5 bases and J by 4 bases; unmatched bases: 4. The CDR3 DNA sequence: TGTGCCACCAGTGCCGGACTAGCGGTATACAATGAGCAGTTCTTC. Protein: CATSAGLAVYNEQFF.